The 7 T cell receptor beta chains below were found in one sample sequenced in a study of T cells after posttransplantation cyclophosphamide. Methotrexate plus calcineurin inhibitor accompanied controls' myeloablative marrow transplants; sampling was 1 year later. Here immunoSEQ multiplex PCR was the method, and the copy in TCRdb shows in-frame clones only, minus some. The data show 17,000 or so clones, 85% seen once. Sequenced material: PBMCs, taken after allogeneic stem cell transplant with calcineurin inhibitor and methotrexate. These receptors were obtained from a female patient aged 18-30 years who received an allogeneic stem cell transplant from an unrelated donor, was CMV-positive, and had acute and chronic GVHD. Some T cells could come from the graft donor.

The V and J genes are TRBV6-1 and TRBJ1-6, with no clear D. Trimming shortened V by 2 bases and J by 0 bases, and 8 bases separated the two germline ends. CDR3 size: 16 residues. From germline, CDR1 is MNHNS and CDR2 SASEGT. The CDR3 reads CASSEIASSYNSPLHF. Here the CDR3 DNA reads TGTGCCAGCAGTGAAATCGCGAGCTCCTATAATTCACCCCTCCACTTT.

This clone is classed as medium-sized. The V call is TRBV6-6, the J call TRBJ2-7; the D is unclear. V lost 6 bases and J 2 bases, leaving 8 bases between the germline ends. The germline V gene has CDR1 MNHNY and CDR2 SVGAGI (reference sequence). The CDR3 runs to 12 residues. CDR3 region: CASSPGTYEQYF. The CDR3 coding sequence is TGTGCCAGCAGCCCAGGAACCTACGAGCAGTACTTC.

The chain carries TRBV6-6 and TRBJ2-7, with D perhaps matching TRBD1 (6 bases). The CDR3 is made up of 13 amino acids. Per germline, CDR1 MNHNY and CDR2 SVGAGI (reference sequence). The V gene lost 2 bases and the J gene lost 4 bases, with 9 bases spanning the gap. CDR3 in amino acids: CASSYLTGYEQYF. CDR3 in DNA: TGTGCCAGCAGTTACCTTACAGGGTACGAGCAGTACTTC.

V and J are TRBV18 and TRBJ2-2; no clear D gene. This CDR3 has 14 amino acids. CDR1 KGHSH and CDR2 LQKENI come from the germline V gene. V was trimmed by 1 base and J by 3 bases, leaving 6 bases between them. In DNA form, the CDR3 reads TGTGCCAGCTCACCACTTATGTACACCGGGGAGCTGTTTTTT. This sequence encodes CASSPLMYTGELFF. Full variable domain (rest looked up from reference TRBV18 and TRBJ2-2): NAGVMQNPRHLVRRRGQEARLRCSPMKGHSHVYWYRQLPEEGLKFMVYLQKENIIDESGMPKERFSAEFPKEGPSILRIQQVVRGDSAAYFCASSPLMYTGELFFGEGSRLTVL.

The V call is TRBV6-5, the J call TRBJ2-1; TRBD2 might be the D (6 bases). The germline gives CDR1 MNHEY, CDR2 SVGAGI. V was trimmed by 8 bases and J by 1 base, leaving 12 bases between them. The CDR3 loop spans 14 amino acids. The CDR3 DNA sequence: TGTGCCAGCTGGCCGGGACTGTCCTACAATGAGCAGTTCTTC. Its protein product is CASWPGLSYNEQFF.

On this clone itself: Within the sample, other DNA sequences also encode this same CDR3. The CDR3 DNA reads TGTGCCAGCAGTGAACGGGGGGGACAGGGTCGAAATGGCTACACCTTC. Residues: CASSERGGQGRNGYTF. The chain is built from TRBV2 and TRBJ1-2, with 9 bases fitting TRBD1. The CDR3 sequence is 16 residues long. V shed 2 bases, J shed 6 bases, and the junction held 10 bases outside the gene matches. Germline-derived CDR1 and CDR2 are SNHLY and FYNNEI.

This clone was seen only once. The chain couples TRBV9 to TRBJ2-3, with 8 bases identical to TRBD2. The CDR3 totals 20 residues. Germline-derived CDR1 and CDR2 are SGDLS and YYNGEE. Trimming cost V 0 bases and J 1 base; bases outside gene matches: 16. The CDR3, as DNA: TGTGCCAGCAGCGTAGGCCGGACGCTGGCGGGAGGCTTGGGCACAGATACGCAGTATTTT. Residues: CASSVGRTLAGGLGTDTQYF.